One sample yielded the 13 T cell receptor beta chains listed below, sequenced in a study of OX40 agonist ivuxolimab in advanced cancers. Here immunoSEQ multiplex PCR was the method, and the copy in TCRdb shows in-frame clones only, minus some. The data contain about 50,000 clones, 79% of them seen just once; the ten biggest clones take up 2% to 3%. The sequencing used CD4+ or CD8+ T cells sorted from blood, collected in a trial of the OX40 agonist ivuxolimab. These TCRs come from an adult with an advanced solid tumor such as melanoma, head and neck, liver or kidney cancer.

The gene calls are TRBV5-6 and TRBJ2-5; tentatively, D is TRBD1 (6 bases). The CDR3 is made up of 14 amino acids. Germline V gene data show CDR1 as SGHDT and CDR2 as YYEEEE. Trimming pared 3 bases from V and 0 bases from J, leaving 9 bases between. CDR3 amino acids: CASSSGHYQETQYF. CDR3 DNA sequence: TGTGCCAGCAGCTCGGGACACTACCAAGAGACCCAGTACTTC.

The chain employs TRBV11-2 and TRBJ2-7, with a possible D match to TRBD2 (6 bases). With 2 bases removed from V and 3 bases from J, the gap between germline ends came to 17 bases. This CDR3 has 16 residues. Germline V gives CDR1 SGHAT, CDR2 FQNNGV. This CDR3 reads CASSLKLGGVIYEQYF. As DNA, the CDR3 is TGTGCCAGCAGCTTAAAATTGGGGGGAGTAATCTACGAGCAGTACTTC. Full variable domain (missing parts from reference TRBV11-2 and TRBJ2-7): EAGVAQSPRYKIIEKRQSVAFWCNPISGHATLYWYQQILGQGPKLLIQFQNNGVVDDSQLPKDRFSAERLKGVDSTLKIQPAKLEDSAVYLCASSLKLGGVIYEQYFGPGTRLTVT.

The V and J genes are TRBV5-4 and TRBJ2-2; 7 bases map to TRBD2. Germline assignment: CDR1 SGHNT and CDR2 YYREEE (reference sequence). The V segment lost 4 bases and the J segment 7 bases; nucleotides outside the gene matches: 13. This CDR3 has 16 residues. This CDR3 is CASSQGVGGPSGELFF. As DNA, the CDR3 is TGTGCCAGCAGCCAAGGCGTGGGAGGGCCTAGCGGGGAGCTGTTTTTT. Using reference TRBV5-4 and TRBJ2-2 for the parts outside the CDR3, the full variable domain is ETGVTQSPTHLIKTRGQQVTLRCSSQSGHNTVSWYQQALGQGPQFIFQYYREEENGRGNFPPRFSGLQFPNYSSELNVNALELDDSALYLCASSQGVGGPSGELFFGEGSRLTVL.

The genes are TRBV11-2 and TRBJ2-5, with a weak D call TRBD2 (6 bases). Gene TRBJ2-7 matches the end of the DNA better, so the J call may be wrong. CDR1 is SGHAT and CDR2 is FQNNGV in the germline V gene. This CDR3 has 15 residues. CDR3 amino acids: CASSVSGSPPYEQYF. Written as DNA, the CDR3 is TGTGCCAGCAGCGTAAGCGGGTCGCCCCCGTACGAGCAGTACTTC.

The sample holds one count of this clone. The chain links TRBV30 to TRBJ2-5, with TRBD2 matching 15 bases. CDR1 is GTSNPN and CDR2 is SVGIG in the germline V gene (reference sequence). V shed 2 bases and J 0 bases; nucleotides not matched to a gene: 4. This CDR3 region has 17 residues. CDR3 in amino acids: CAWSPGLAGGYQETQYF. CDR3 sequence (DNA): TGTGCCTGGAGTCCCGGACTAGCGGGAGGGTACCAAGAGACCCAGTACTTC.

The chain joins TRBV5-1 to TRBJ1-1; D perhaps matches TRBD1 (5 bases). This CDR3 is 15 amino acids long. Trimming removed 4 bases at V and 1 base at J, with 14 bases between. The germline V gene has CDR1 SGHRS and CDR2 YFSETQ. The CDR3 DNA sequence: TGCGCCAGCAGCCCACGGGGCGGGGCGAACACTGAAGCTTTCTTT. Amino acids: CASSPRGGANTEAFF.

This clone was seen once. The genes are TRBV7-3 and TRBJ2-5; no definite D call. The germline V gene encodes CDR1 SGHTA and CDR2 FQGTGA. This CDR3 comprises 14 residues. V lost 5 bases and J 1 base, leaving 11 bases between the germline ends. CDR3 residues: CASSRSGSQETQYF. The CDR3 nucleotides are TGTGCCAGCAGCAGATCGGGCAGCCAAGAGACCCAGTACTTC.

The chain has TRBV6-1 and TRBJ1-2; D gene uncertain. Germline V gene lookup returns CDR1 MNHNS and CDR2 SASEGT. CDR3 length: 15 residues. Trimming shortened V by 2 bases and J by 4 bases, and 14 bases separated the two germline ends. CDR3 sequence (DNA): TGTGCCAGCAGTGAAATGGGAGGGCTTAGCTATGGCTACACCTTC. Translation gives CASSEMGGLSYGYTF.

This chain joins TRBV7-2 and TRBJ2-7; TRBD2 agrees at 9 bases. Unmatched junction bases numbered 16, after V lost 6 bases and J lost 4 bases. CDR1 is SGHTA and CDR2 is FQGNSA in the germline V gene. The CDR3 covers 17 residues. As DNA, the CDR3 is TGTGCCAGCAGAGGGGGCGGGGGGGCCACCCTTGATTACGAGCAGTACTTC. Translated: CASRGGGGATLDYEQYF. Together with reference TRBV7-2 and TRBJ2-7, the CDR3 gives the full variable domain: GAGVSQSPSNKVTEKGKDVELRCDPISGHTALYWYRQSLGQGLEFLIYFQGNSAPDKSGLPSDRFSAERTGGSVSTLTIQRTQQEDSAVYLCASRGGGGATLDYEQYFGPGTRLTVT.

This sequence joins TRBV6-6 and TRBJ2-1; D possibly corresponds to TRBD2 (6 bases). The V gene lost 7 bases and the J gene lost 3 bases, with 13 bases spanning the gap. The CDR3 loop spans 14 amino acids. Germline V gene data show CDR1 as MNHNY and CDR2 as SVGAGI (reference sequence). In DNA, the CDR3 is TGTGCCAGCAAGGCTGGCGGGATCTACAATGAGCAGTTCTTC. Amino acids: CASKAGGIYNEQFF.

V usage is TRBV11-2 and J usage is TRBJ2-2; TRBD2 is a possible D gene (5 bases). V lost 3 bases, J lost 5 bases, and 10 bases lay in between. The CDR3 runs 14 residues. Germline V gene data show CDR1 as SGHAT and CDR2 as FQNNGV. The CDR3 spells CASSFALETGELFF. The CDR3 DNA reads TGTGCCAGCAGCTTCGCACTAGAGACCGGGGAGCTGTTTTTT.

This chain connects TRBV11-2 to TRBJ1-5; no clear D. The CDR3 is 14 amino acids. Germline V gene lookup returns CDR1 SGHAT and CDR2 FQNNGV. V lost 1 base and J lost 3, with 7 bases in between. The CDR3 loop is CASSLGVPNQPQHF. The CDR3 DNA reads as TGTGCCAGCAGCTTAGGTGTTCCCAATCAGCCCCAGCATTTT.

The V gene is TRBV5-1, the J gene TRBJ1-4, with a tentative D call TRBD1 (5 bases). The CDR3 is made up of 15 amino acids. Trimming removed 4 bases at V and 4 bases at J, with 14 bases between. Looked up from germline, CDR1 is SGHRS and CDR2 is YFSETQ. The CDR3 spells CASSTAGPVNEKLFF. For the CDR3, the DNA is TGCGCCAGCAGCACCGCGGGACCAGTTAATGAAAAACTGTTTTTT.